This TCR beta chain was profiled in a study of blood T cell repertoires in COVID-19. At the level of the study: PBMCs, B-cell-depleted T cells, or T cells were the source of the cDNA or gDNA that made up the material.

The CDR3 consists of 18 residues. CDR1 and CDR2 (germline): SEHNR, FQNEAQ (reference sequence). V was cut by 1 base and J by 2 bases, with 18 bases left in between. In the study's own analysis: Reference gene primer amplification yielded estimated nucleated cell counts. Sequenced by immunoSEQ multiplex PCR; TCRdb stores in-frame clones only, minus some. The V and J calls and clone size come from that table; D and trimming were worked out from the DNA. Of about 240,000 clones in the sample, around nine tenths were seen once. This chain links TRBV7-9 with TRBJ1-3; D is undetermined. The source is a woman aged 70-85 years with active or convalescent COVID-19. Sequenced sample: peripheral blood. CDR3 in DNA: TGTGCCAGCAGCTTAGGTGGTGGGCTCACCTCGGCTGGAAACACCATATATTTT. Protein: CASSLGGGLTSAGNTIYF.